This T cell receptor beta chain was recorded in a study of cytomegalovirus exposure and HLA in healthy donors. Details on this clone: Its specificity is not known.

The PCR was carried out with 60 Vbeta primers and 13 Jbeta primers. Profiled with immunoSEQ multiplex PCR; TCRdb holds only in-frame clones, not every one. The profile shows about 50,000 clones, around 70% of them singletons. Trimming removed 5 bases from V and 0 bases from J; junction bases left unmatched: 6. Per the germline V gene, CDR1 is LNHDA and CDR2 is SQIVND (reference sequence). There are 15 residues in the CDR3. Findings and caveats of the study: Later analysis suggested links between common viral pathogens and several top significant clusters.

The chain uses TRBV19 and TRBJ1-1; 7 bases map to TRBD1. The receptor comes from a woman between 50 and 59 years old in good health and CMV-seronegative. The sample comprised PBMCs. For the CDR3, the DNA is TGTGCCAGTAGTCCAGGGACAGCCCTGAACACTGAAGCTTTCTTT. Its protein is CASSPGTALNTEAFF.